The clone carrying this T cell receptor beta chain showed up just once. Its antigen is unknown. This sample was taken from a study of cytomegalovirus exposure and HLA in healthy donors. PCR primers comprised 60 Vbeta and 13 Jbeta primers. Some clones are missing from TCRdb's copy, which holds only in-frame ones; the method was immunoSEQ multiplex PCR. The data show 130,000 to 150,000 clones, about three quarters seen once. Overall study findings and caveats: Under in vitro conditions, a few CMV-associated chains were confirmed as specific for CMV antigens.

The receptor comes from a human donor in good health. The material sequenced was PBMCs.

The CDR3 DNA is TGTGCCAGCAGTCCGGGGGGGAGACAAGAGACCCAGTACTTC. This codes for CASSPGGRQETQYF. This chain links TRBV6-6 with TRBJ2-5, with 8 bases that match TRBD2. The CDR3 runs 14 residues. Germline V gives CDR1 MNHNY, CDR2 SVGAGI (reference sequence). The ends lost 5 bases at V and 2 bases at J; junction bases unmatched: 4.